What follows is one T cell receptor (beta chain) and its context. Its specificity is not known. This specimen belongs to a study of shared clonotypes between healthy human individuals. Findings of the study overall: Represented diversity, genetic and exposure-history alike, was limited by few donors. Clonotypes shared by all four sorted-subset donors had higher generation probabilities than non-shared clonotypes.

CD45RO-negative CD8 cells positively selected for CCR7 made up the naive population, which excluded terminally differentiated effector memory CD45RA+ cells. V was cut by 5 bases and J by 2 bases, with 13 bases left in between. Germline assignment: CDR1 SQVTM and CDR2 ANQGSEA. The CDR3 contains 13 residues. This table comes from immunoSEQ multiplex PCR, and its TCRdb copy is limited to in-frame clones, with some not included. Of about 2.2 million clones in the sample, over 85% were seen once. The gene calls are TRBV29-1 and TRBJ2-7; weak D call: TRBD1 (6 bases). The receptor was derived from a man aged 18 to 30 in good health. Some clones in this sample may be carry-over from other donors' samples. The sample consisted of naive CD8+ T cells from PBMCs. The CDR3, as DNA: TGCAGCGTTTATGAACAGGGTCCCTACGAGCAGTACTTC. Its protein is CSVYEQGPYEQYF.